The clone carrying this T cell receptor (beta chain) was counted a few times. J gave up 4 bases and V 1 base, and 5 bases lay outside the gene matches. The CDR3 is 16 residues long. Germline values: CDR1 SGHTA, CDR2 FQGNSA. This record comes from a study of T-cell memory formation after mild COVID-19. Via MiXCR, TCRdb re-called the 5' RACE reads, giving one row per CDR3 protein. The data contain about 140,000 distinct CDR3 sequences, roughly 19% of them singletons. The V call is TRBV7-2, the J call TRBJ2-1; 9 bases fit TRBD1. The clonotype comes from an adult woman who had mild COVID-19 (a few samples of this study predate the infection). Cell type and time point are not known. Sequenced: PBMCs or a T cell subset sorted from them (not recorded which). This CDR3 reads CASSLDGTGSYNEQFF. The CDR3 DNA follows: TGTGCCAGCAGCTTAGATGGGACAGGGTCATACAATGAGCAGTTCTTC.